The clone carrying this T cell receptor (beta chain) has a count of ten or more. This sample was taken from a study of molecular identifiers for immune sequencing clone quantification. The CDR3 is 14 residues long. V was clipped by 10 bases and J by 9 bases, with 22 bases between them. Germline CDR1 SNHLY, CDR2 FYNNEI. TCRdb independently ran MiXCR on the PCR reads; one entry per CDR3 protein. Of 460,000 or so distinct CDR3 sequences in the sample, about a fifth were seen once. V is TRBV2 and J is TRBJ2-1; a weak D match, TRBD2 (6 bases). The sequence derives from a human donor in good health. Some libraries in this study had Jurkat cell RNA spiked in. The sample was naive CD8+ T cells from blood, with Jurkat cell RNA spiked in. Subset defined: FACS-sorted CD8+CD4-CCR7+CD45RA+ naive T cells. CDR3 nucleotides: TGTGCCATTCCCAACCCGCGGCGGGATGGTGAGCAGTTCTTC. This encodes CAIPNPRRDGEQFF.